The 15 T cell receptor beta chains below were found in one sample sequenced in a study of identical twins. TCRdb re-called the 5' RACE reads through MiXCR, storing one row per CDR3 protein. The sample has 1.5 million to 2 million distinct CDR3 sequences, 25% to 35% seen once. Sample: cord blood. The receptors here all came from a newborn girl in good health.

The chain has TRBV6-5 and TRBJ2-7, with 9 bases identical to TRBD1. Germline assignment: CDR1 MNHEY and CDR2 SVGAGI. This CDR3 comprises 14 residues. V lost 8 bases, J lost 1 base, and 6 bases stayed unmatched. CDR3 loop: CASRGTGWSYEQYF. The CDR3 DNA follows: TGTGCCAGCCGAGGGACAGGGTGGTCCTACGAGCAGTACTTC.

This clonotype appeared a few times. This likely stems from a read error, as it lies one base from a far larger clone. The CDR3 sequence is CASSTGGCEQYF. In nucleotides, the CDR3 is TGTGCCAGCAGTACAGGGGGCTGCGAGCAGTACTTC. The chain employs TRBV28 and TRBJ2-7; the match to TRBD1 covers 9 bases. CDR3 length: 12 residues. Germline CDR1 reads MDHEN; CDR2 reads SYDVKM. V lost 5 bases and J lost 6; bases outside the gene matches: 2.

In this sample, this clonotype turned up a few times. CDR3 nucleotide sequence: TGCGCCAGCAGCTTGGGCGCGGGGGGGCGATTGGCAGATACGCAGTATTTT. This sequence encodes CASSLGAGGRLADTQYF. The rearrangement joins TRBV5-1 to TRBJ2-3; TRBD2 matches 9 bases. The CDR3 spans 17 residues. J gave up 4 bases and V 0 bases, and 9 bases lay outside the gene matches. Germline V CDR1 and CDR2: SGHRS, YFSETQ.

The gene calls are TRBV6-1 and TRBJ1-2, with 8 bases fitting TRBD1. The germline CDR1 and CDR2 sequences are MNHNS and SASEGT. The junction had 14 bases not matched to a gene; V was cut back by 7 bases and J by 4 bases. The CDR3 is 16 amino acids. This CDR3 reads CASTYVRDRSLYGYTF. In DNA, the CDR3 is TGTGCCAGCACCTACGTCCGGGACAGGTCTCTCTATGGCTACACCTTC.

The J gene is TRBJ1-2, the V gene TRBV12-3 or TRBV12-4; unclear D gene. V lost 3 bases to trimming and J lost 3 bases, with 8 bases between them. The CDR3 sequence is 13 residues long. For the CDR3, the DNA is TGTGCCAGCAGTTTTAACGGGGACTATGGCTACACCTTC. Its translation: CASSFNGDYGYTF.

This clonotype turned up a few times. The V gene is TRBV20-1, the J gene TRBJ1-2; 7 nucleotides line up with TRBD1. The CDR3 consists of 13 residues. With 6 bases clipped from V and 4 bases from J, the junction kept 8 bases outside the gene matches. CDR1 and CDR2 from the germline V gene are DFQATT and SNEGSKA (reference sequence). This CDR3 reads CSADREVPYGYTF. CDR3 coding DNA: TGCAGTGCAGACAGGGAGGTGCCCTATGGCTACACCTTC.

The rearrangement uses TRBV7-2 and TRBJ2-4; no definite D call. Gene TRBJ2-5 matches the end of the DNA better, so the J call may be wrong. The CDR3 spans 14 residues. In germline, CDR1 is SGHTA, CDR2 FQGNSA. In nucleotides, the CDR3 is TGTGCCAGCAGCTCAGATGTGGGAACGGAGACCCAGTACTTC. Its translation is CASSSDVGTETQYF.

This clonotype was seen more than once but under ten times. This CDR3 reads CASSLEKESQPQHF. DNA of the CDR3: TGCGCCAGCAGCTTGGAGAAGGAAAGTCAGCCCCAGCATTTT. V usage is TRBV5-1 and J usage is TRBJ1-5; no clear D. The CDR3 consists of 14 residues. V shed 0 bases and J shed 6 bases, with 10 bases lying between them. The germline V gene has CDR1 SGHRS and CDR2 YFSETQ. The variable domain in full, with the rest retrieved from reference TRBV5-1 and TRBJ1-5, is KAGVTQTPRYLIKTRGQQVTLSCSPISGHRSVSWYQQTPGQGLQFLFEYFSETQRNKGNFPGRFSGRQFSNSRSEMNVSTLELGDSALYLCASSLEKESQPQHFGDGTRLSIL.

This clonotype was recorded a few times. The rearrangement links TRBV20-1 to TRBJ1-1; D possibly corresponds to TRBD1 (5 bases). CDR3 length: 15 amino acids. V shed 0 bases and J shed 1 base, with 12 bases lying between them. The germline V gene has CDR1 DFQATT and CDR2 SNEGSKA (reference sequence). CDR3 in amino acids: CSARDLQGTNTEAFF. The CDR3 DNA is TGCAGTGCTAGAGATCTTCAGGGAACGAACACTGAAGCTTTCTTT.

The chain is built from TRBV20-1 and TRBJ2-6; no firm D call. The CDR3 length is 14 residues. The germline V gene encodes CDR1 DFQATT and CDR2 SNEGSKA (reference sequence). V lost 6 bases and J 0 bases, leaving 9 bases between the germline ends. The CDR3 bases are TGCAGTGCCATCAGAACCTCTGGGGCCAACGTCCTGACTTTC. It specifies CSAIRTSGANVLTF.

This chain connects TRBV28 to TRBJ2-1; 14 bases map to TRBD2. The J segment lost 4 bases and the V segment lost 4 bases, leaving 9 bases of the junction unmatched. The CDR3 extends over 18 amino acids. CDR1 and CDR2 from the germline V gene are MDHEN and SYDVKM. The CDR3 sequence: CASSYRLAGGRRYNEQFF. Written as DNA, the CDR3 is TGTGCCAGCAGTTACAGACTAGCGGGAGGGCGAAGGTACAATGAGCAGTTCTTC.

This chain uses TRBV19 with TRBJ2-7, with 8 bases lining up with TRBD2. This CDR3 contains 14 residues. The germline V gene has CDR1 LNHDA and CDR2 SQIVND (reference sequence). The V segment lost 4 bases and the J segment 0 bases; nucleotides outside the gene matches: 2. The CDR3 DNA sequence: TGTGCCAGTAGTAAGCGGGGGCCCTCCTACGAGCAGTACTTC. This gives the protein CASSKRGPSYEQYF.

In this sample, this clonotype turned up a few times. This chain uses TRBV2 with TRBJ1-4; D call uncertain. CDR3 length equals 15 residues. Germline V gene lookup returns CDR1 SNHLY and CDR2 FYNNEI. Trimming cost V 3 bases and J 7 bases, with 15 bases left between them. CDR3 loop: CASSDGRRIGEKLFF. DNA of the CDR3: TGTGCCAGCAGTGACGGCCGGAGGATTGGTGAAAAACTGTTTTTT.

The CDR3, as DNA: TGTGCCATCAGTGGCCTCTCGACAGCTAACTATGGCTACACCTTC. It encodes CAISGLSTANYGYTF. J is TRBJ1-2 and V is TRBV10-3, with D possibly TRBD1 on 5 matching bases. V lost 4 bases and J 0 bases, leaving 12 bases between the germline ends. The CDR3 loop spans 15 amino acids. CDR1 ENHRY and CDR2 SYGVKD come from the germline V gene.

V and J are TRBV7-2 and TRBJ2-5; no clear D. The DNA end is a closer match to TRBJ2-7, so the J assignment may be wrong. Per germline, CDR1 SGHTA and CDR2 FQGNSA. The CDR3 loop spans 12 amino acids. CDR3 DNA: TGTGCCAGCAGGAAGGACGGGTACGAGCAGTACTTC. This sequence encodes CASRKDGYEQYF.